Listed here is a single T cell receptor beta chain. Which antigen it targets is not known. Within one base of it there is no much larger clone, and no base qualities were kept. In the prospective study, participants were roughly 18 to 95 years old, resided in about two dozen geographic areas of the United States, and were enrolled through a virtual design. Cohort assignment in the prospective study relied on participant-reported clinical history from a screening survey and a study questionnaire. Recovered participants in ImmuneRACE Cohort 3 were defined as having two consecutive negative NP/OP PCR tests, clearance from a healthcare professional, or resolution of symptoms. Mobile phlebotomists in the prospective study collected whole blood, serum and a nasopharyngeal or oropharyngeal swab from every participant. Over a roughly 2-month period, participants in the prospective study had the option of providing additional blood draws and questionnaires. Before DNA extraction, blood samples from the prospective study were shipped at room temperature or frozen.

This entry is derived from a study of blood T cell repertoires in COVID-19 (dated by TCRdb to the early 2020s). In the study overall: The collaborator samples originated in the United States, Italy and Spain and spanned the acute and convalescent phases of COVID-19. The material from the prospective study consisted of cDNA or gDNA derived from T cells, B-cell-depleted T cells, or PBMCs. Subjects who had been exposed to COVID-19, were actively infected with it, or had recovered from it provided the deeply sampled blood TCRbeta repertoires that made up the dataset. The repertoires were made available in a free public database intended to serve as a resource for research on the immune response to SARS-CoV-2. Samples were obtained from the ongoing ImmuneRACE study (first 160 participants) and from some 1,300 subjects provided by 6 global collaborators. Sample metadata almost always included a de-identified subject ID, COVID-19 status, age in years and sex. HLA class I and class II types, where available, came from metadata supplied by the sample provider rather than from assay-based typing.

The immunoSEQ Assay, a bias-controlled multiplex PCR, was used to amplify TCRbeta CDR3 regions from genomic DNA. In the authors' own workflow: Nucleated cell counts per sample were estimated from amplification of reference gene primers within the assay. Sequence reads were collapsed and filtered to measure the absolute abundance of every unique TCRbeta CDR3 rearrangement. For each sample, productive Simpson clonality was calculated by taking the square root of Simpson's diversity index across productive rearrangements. TCRdb obtained this table from immuneACCESS and retained in-frame rearrangements with V and J assigned. These tables miss some clones; where compared with another copy, unresolved V genes account for less than half of the shortfall, and the remainder is unexplained. Clone size and V and J calls were adopted from that table, with D and trimming inferred from the DNA. The sample data list about 160,000 clones, and under 90% of these were observed just once. Of the sample, around 18% is held by the ten largest clones.

The full study reports these points: How much clinical and demographic metadata was included differed by source and by participant, and the metadata was provided uncurated.

V is shortened by 7 bases, J by 0 bases, and the region joining them spans 13 bases. The CDR3 runs 15 residues from the cysteine to the phenylalanine. Only CDR3 DNA is held: 45 bases, read in frame from base 1. As encoded in the germline V gene (reference sequence), CDR1 is LNHDA while CDR2 is SQIVND. The clonotype originates from a man in his 60s who had recovered from COVID-19. Here the chain combines TRBV19 and TRBJ2-1; D gene: possibly TRBD2, on 6 matching bases. The sequencing input was PBMCs or T cells enriched from blood (not recorded which). The DNA sequence reads TGTGCCAGTAACTCGCGCGGGAACTCCTACAATGAGCAGTTCTTC. Protein translation: CASNSRGNSYNEQFF. The full variable domain, completed from the reference TRBV19 and TRBJ2-1 proteins outside the CDR3, reads DGGITQSPKYLFRKEGQNVTLSCEQNLNHDAMYWYRQDPGQGLRLIYYSQIVNDFQKGDIAEGYSVSREKKESFPLTVTSAQKNPTAFYLCASNSRGNSYNEQFFGPGTRLTVL.